This TCR beta chain comes out of a study of naive and memory T cell subsets. Study-level points and caveats: The power law exponent of TCR abundance differed between naive and memory cells. Each distinct alpha or beta sequence counts as one clonotype.

This clonotype came up a few times. No antigen is known for it. CD4 T cells were positively selected, then CD8 T cells from the CD4-negative fraction. Cells stained for CD3, CD4, CD8, CD45RA and CD27 were sorted into four subsets. The beta constant-region primer was an equimolar mix of two oligonucleotides covering TRBC1 and TRBC2. Four rounds of PCR amplified the ligated cDNA using nested alpha and beta constant-region primers plus SP2. MiXCR was run by TCRdb on the UMI-ligation and nested PCR reads, yielding one entry per CDR3 protein. The profile shows roughly 130,000 distinct CDR3 sequences, 36% of them singletons. V dropped 5 bases and J dropped 7 bases, with 21 bases sitting between them. The germline V gene has CDR1 MNHEY and CDR2 SVGAGI. CDR3 length equals 16 residues.

The origin of this receptor is a human donor in good health. The chain links TRBV6-5 to TRBJ2-1; the D gene is possibly TRBD2 (6 bases). Input material: central memory CD4+ T cells from blood. The CDR3: CASSLRGAADGNEQFF. CDR3 coding DNA: TGTGCCAGCAGTCTGCGGGGCGCAGCGGATGGAAATGAGCAGTTCTTC.